This record concerns one TCR beta chain sequence. Trimming at V came to 9 bases and at J to 2 bases, leaving 9 bases not matched to a gene. Germline CDR1 is SNHLY and CDR2 is FYNNEI. This CDR3 has 15 residues. These data belong to a study of blood T cell repertoires in COVID-19. The overall study: The United States, Italy and Spain supplied acute and convalescent COVID-19 samples. In each case, the material was cDNA or gDNA derived from T cells, B-cell-depleted T cells, or PBMCs.

Authors' methods: Cell counts per sample came from amplifying reference gene primers. TCRdb's copy holds only in-frame clones and misses some; the assay was immunoSEQ multiplex PCR. V and J calls and clone size follow that table, whereas D and trimming were derived from the DNA. Here the sample spans roughly 250,000 clones, 81% being singletons. What was sequenced was peripheral blood. The receptor was derived from a woman aged 55-69 years with active or convalescent COVID-19. J is TRBJ2-2 and V is TRBV2; 7 bases line up with TRBD1. CDR3 sequence (DNA): TGTGCCAGTCGTTCCGGGACAGCAAACACCGGGGAGCTGTTTTTT. Amino acid sequence: CASRSGTANTGELFF.